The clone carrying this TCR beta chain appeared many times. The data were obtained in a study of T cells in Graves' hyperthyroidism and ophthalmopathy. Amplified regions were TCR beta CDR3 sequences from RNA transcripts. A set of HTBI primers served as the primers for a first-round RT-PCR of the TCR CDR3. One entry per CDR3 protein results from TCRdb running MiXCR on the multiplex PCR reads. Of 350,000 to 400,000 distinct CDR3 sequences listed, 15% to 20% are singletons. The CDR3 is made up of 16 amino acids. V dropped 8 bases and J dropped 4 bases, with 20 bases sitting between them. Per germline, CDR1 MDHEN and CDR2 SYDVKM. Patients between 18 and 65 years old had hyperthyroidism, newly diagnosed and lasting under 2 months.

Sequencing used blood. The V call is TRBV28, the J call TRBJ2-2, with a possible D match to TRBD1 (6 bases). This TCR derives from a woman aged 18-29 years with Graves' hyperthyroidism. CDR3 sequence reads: CASRAPMRGGTGELFF. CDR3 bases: TGTGCCAGCCGAGCCCCGATGAGAGGGGGCACCGGGGAGCTGTTTTTT. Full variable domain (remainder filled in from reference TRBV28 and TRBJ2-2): DVKVTQSSRYLVKRTGEKVFLECVQDMDHENMFWYRQDPGLGLRLIYFSYDVKMKEKGDIPEGYSVSREKKERFSLILESASTNQTSMYLCASRAPMRGGTGELFFGEGSRLTVL.